This note documents a single T cell receptor (beta chain) sequence. These data belong to a study of T cell responses to AZD1222 COVID-19 vaccine. Clones were read by immunoSEQ multiplex PCR, and TCRdb kept only the in-frame ones, dropping some. Of under 150,000 clones listed, about 91% are singletons. Per the germline V gene, CDR1 is SGDLS and CDR2 is YYNGEE. The CDR3 totals 13 residues. The V end was cut by 0 bases, the J end by 2 bases, with 6 bases between. The receptor was isolated from an adult in good health. The J gene is TRBJ2-7, the V gene TRBV9; D gene unclear. Sample: peripheral blood, taken on day 0 of AZD1222 vaccination. The CDR3 protein is CASSVDGTYEQYF. The CDR3 nucleotides are TGTGCCAGCAGCGTAGACGGAACCTACGAGCAGTACTTC.